This T cell receptor beta chain originates from a study of blood T cell repertoires in COVID-19 (dated by TCRdb to the early 2020s). Regarding the study in general: The collaborator samples originated in the United States, Italy and Spain and spanned the acute and convalescent phases of COVID-19. The material from the prospective study consisted of cDNA or gDNA derived from T cells, B-cell-depleted T cells, or PBMCs. Deeply sampled blood TCRbeta repertoires from subjects exposed to, actively infected with, or recovered from COVID-19 were included in the dataset. The repertoires were released in a freely available public database meant as a resource for research on the immune response to SARS-CoV-2. The samples were drawn from two sources: the first 160 participants of the ongoing ImmuneRACE study, and about 1,300 subjects contributed by 6 global collaborators. A de-identified subject ID, COVID-19 status, age in years and sex were almost always included in the sample metadata. Where available, HLA class I and class II types were taken from metadata supplied by the sample provider and were not determined by assay-based typing. Points the paper makes about the study in general: Clinical and demographic metadata were provided uncurated, with the amount varying by source and participant.

The CDR3 runs 13 amino acids, cysteine and phenylalanine included. Only the CDR3 DNA is retained, 39 bases long and in frame from the first base. After removal of 2 bases from V and 9 bases from J, the junction retains 5 bases not matched to a gene. Based on the germline V gene, the CDR1 and CDR2 sequences are MNHEY and SVGEGT. In regard to this clone: The target of this receptor is not known. Base qualities are not provided; no much larger clone lies one nucleotide away.

TCRbeta CDR3 regions were amplified from genomic DNA by means of the immunoSEQ Assay, a bias-controlled multiplex PCR. The paper's data handling went like this. The number of nucleated cells in each sample was estimated from the amplification of reference gene primers within the assay. To quantify the absolute abundance of each unique TCRbeta CDR3 rearrangement, sequence reads were collapsed and filtered. For each sample, productive Simpson clonality was calculated as the square root of Simpson's diversity index over productive rearrangements. TCRdb holds this immuneACCESS table with in-frame rearrangements only. Some clones are missing; in checked studies, unresolved V genes explain under half, and the rest has no known cause. V and J calls and clone size are given by that table; D and trimming were obtained from the DNA. This sample is represented by roughly 80,000 clones; 84% of them were singletons. The ten most abundant clones make up about 11% of the sample.

Collaborating institutions collected whole blood in K2EDTA tubes following their own protocols. Collaborator samples were shipped for TCRbeta analysis as frozen whole blood, isolated PBMCs, or DNA extracted from either sample type. Sequenced: peripheral blood. The chain is encoded by TRBV6-2 or TRBV6-3 joined to TRBJ2-7; 9 middle bases align to TRBD1. This clonotype was obtained from a human donor in a cohort sampled during active COVID-19. CDR3 reads: CASSYTGGQTQYF. The bases read TGTGCCAGCAGTTACACAGGGGGCCAGACGCAGTACTTC.